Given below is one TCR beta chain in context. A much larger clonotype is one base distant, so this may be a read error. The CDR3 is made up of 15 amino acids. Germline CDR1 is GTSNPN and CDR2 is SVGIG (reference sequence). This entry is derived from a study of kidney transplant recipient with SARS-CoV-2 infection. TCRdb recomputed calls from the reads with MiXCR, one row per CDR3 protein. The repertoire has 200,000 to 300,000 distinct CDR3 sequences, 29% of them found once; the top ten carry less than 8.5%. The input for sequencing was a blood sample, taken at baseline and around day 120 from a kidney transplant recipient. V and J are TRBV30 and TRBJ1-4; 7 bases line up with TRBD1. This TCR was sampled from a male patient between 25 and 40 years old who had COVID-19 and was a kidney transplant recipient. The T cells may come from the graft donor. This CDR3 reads CARSPEQGRFEKLFF. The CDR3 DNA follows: TGTGCCCGGAGTCCGGAACAGGGGCGGTTTGAAAAACTGTTTTTT.